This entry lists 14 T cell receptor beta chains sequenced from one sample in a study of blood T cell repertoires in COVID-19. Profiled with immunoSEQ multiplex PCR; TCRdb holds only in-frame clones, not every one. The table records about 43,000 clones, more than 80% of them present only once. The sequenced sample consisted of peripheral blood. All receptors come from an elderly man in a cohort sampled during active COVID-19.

The DNA of the CDR3 is TGTGCCAGCTCACCACCCGTGGCCAGGGGCTACACCTTC. It translates to CASSPPVARGYTF. This chain connects TRBV18 to TRBJ1-2; D remains unclear. The germline gives CDR1 KGHSH, CDR2 LQKENI. Trimming took off 0 bases at V and 8 bases at J, with 10 bases between the two ends. CDR3 length equals 13 residues.

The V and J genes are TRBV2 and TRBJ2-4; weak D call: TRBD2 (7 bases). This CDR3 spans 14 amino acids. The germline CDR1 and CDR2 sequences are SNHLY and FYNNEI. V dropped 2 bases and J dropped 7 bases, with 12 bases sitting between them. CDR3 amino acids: CASSESGRGNIQYF. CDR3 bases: TGTGCCAGCAGTGAATCAGGGAGGGGGAACATTCAGTACTTC.

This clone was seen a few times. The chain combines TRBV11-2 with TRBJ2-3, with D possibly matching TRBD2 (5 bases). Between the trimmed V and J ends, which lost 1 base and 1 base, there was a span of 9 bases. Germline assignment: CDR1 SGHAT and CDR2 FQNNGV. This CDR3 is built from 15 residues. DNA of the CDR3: TGTGCCAGCAGCTTAGTTGGTAGCGGCACAGATACGCAGTATTTT. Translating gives CASSLVGSGTDTQYF.

CDR3 nucleotides: TGTGCCAGCAGTTTATCGGGACACAATCAGCCCCAGCATTTT. It encodes CASSLSGHNQPQHF. The chain is built from TRBV27 and TRBJ1-5, with a possible D match to TRBD1 (6 bases). CDR1 is MNHEY and CDR2 is SMNVEV in the germline V gene (reference sequence). The CDR3 has 14 residues. V was pared by 0 bases and J by 3 bases, with 6 bases between.

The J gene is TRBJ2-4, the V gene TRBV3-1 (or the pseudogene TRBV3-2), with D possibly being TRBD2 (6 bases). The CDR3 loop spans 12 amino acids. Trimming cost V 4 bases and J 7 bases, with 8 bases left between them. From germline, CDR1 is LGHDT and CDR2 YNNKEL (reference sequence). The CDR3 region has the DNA TGTGCCAGCAGCCGGGGGGATAACATTCAGTACTTC. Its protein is CASSRGDNIQYF.

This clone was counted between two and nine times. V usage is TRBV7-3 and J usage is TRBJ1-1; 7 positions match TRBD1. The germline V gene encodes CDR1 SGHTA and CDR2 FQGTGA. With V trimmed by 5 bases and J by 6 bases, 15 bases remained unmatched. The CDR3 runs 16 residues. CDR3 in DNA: TGTGCCAGCAGCCCGGATGGGACAGCCGGTAGGGCTGAAGCTTTCTTT. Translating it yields CASSPDGTAGRAEAFF.

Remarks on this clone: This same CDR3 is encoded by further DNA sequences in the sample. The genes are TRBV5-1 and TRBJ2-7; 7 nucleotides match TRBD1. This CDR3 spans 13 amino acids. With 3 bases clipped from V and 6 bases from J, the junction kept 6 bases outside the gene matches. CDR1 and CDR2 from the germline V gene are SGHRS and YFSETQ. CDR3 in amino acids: CASSSRAGGEQYF. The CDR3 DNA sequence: TGCGCCAGCAGCTCTAGGGCAGGGGGCGAGCAGTACTTC. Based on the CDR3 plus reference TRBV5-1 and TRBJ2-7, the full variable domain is KAGVTQTPRYLIKTRGQQVTLSCSPISGHRSVSWYQQTPGQGLQFLFEYFSETQRNKGNFPGRFSGRQFSNSRSEMNVSTLELGDSALYLCASSSRAGGEQYFGPGTRLTVT.

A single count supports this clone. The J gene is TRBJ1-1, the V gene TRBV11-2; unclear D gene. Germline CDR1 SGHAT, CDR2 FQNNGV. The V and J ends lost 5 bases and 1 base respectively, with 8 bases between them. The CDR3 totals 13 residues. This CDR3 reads CASSPVRNTEAFF. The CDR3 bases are TGTGCCAGCAGCCCCGTGCGGAACACTGAAGCTTTCTTT.

CDR3 in amino acids: CASRPKTGADEQYF. The CDR3 DNA reads as TGTGCCAGCAGACCCAAGACAGGGGCGGACGAGCAGTACTTC. The chain is built from TRBV11-1 and TRBJ2-7; 8 nucleotides align to TRBD1. V lost 6 bases, J lost 5 bases, and 9 bases stayed unmatched. The length of the CDR3 is 14 residues. Per the germline V gene, CDR1 is SGHAT and CDR2 is FQDESV (reference sequence).

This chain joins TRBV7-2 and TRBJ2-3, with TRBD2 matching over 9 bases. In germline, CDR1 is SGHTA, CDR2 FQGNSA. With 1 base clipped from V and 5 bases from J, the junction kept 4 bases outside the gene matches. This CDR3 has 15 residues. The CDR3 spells CASSLGVAGVDTQYF. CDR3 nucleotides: TGTGCCAGCAGCTTAGGGGTAGCGGGGGTAGATACGCAGTATTTT.

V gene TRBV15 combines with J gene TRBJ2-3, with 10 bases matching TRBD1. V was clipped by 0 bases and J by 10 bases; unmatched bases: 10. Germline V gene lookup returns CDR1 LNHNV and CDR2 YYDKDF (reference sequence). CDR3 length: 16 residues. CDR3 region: CATSRDAGQGRMAQYF. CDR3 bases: TGTGCCACCAGCAGAGATGCGGGACAGGGGAGGATGGCGCAGTATTTT.

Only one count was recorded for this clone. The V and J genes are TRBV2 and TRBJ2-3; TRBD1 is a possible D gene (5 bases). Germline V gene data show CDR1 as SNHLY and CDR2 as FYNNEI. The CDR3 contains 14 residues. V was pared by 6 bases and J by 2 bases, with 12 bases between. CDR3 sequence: CASRGTGYTDTQYF. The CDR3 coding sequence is TGTGCCAGCAGAGGAACAGGTTACACAGATACGCAGTATTTT.

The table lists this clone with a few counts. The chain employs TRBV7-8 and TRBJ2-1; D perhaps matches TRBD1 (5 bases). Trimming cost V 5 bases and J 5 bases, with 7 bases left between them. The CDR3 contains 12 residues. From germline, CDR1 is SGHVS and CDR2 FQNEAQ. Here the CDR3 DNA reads TGTGCCAGCAGCCCGACAGACAATGAGCAGTTCTTC. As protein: CASSPTDNEQFF.

The CDR3 DNA follows: TGTGCCAGCAGTTTATTGGGGGACAGGGGTACCTACGAGCAGTACTTC. Its translation is CASSLLGDRGTYEQYF. V gene TRBV27 combines with J gene TRBJ2-7; 10 bases line up with TRBD1. Trimming cost V 1 base and J 2 bases; bases outside gene matches: 5. Per germline, CDR1 MNHEY and CDR2 SMNVEV (reference sequence). CDR3 length: 16 amino acids.